This T cell receptor beta chain was sequenced during a study of PD-1 blockade in mismatch repair-deficient tumors. Study details: All were previously treated, progressing patients with some twelve mismatch repair-deficient cancer types.

This clone occurred a few times. Its antigen is not known. This table comes from immunoSEQ multiplex PCR, and its TCRdb copy is limited to in-frame clones, with some not included. The sample holds approximately 16,000 clones, roughly 83% seen once. Points from the study as a whole: After pembrolizumab, tumor-resident clones rose rapidly, then generally contracted before radiologic responses.

TCRs were sequenced from a few patients responding to pembrolizumab. The sequence was collected from an adult with mismatch repair-deficient cancer. The source material was PBMCs, sampled before pembrolizumab treatment.

CDR3 sequence reads: CASRQGEMNTEAFF. In DNA, the CDR3 is TGTGCCAGCCGACAGGGAGAAATGAACACTGAAGCTTTCTTT. The chain has TRBV6-1 and TRBJ1-1; 7 bases map to TRBD1. Germline trimming cut 8 bases from V and 0 bases from J; bases unmatched to any gene: 6. Germline-derived CDR1 and CDR2 are MNHNS and SASEGT. The CDR3 contains 14 residues.